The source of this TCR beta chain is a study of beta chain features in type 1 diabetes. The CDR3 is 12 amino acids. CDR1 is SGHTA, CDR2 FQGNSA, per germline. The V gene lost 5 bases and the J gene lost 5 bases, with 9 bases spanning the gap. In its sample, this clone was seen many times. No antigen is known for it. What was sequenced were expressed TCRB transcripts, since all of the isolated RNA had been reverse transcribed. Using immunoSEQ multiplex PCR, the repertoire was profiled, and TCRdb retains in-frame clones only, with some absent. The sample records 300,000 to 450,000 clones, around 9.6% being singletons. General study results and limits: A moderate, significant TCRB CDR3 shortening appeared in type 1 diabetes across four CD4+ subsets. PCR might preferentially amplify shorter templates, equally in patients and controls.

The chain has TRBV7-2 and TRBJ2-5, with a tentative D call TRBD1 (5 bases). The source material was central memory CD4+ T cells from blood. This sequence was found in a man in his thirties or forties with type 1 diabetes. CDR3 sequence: CASSPRAETQYF. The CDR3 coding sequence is TGTGCCAGCAGCCCCAGGGCCGAGACCCAGTACTTC.